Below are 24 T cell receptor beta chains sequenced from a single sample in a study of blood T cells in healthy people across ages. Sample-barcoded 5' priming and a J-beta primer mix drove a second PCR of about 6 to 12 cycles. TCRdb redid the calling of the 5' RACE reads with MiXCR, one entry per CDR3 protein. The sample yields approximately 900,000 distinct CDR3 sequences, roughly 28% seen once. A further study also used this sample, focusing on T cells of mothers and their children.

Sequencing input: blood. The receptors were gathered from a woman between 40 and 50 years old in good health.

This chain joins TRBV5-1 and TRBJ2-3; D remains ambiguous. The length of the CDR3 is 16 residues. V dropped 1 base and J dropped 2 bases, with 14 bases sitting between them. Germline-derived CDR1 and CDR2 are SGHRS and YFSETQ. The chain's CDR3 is CASSLSQARYTDTQYF. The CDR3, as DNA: TGCGCCAGCAGCTTGTCTCAAGCCCGGTACACAGATACGCAGTATTTT.

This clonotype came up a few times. CDR3 loop: CAISVGGYEAFF. The DNA for the CDR3 is TGTGCCATCAGTGTGGGGGGGTATGAAGCTTTCTTT. The chain carries TRBV10-3 and TRBJ1-1, with TRBD1 as a possible D gene (5 bases). In germline, CDR1 is ENHRY, CDR2 SYGVKD. The V and J ends lost 4 bases and 7 bases respectively, with 10 bases between them. The CDR3 is made up of 12 amino acids.

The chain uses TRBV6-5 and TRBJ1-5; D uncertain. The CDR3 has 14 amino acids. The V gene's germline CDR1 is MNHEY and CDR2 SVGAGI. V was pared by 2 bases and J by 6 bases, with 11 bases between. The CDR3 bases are TGTGCCAGCAGTTACGGGAGTGAGAGTCAGCCCCAGCATTTT. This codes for CASSYGSESQPQHF.

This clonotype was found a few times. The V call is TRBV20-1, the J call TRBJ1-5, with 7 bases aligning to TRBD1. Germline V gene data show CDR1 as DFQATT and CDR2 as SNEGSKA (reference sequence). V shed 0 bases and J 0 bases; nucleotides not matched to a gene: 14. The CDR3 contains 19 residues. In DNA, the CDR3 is TGCAGTGCTAGAGATCACAGGGGAGCGGCGGAATATAGCAATCAGCCCCAGCATTTT. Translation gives CSARDHRGAAEYSNQPQHF.

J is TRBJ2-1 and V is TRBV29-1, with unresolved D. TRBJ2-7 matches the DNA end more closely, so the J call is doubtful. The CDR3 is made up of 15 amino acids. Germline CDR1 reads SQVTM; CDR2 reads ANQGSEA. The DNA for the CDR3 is TGCAGCGTTGAAAAGGGCAGGAGCTCCTACAATGAGCAGTACTTC. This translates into CSVEKGRSSYNEQYF.

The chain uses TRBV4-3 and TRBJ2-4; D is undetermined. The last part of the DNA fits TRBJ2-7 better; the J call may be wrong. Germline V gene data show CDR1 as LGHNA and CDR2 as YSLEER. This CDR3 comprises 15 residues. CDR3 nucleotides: TGCGCCAGCAGCCAAGATCGTCGGTCGACCTACGAGCAGTACTTC. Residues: CASSQDRRSTYEQYF.

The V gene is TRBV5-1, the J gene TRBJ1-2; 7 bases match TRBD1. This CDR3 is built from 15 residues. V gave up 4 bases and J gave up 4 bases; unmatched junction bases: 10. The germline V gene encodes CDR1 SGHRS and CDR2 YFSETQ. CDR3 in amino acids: CASSLDPGTAYGYTF. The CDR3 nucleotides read TGCGCCAGCAGCCTGGACCCCGGGACAGCCTATGGCTACACCTTC. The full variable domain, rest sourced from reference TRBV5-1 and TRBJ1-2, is KAGVTQTPRYLIKTRGQQVTLSCSPISGHRSVSWYQQTPGQGLQFLFEYFSETQRNKGNFPGRFSGRQFSNSRSEMNVSTLELGDSALYLCASSLDPGTAYGYTFGSGTRLTVV.

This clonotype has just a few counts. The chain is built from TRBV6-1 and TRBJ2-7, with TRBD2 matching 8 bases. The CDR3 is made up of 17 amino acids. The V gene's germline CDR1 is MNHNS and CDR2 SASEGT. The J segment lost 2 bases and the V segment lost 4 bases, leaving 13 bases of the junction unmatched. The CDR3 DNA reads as TGTGCCAGCAGTGGGGCCATGCCGGGGGGGAAGACCTACGAGCAGTACTTC. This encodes CASSGAMPGGKTYEQYF.

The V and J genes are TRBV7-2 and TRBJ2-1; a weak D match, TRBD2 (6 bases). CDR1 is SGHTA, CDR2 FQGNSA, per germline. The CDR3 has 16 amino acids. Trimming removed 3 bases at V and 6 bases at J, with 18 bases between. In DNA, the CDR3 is TGTGCCAGCAGCTTCCTCGGGACTCCCTCCAGCAATGAGCAGTTCTTC. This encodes CASSFLGTPSSNEQFF.

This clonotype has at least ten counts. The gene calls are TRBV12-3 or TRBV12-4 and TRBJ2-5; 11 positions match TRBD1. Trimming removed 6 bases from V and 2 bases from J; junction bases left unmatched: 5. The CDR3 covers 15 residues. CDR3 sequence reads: CASSGGQGVQETQYF. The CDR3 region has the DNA TGTGCCAGCAGCGGGGGACAGGGGGTTCAAGAGACCCAGTACTTC.

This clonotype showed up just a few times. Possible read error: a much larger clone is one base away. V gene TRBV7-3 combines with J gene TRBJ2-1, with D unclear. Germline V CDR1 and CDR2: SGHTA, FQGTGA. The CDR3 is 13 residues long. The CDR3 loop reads CASSFTSQNEQVF. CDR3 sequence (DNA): TGTGCCAGCAGCTTTACTTCTCAGAATGAGCAGGTCTTC.

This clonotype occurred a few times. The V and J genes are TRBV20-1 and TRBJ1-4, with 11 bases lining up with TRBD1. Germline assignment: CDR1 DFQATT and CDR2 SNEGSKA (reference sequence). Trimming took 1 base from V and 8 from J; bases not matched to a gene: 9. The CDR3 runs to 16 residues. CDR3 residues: CSARGAGQGGGEKLFF. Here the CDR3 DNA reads TGCAGTGCTAGAGGCGCGGGACAGGGGGGAGGCGAAAAACTGTTTTTT.

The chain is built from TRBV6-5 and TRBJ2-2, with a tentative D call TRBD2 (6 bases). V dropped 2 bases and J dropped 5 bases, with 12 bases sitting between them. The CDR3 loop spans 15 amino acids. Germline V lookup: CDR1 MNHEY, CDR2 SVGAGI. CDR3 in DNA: TGTGCCAGCAGTTACATGGGGGGAGTAACCGGGGAGCTGTTTTTT. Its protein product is CASSYMGGVTGELFF.

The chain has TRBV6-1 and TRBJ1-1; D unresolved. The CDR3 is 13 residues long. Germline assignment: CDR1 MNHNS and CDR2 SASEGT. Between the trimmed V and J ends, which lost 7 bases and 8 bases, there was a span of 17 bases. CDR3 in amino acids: CASTEGGQFEAFF. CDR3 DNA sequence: TGTGCCAGCACCGAAGGAGGGCAGTTCGAAGCTTTCTTT.

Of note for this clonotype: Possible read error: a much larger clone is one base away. The CDR3 protein is CASSLLGERQYF. Written as DNA, the CDR3 is TGTGCCAGCAGTTTATTGGGGGAACGGCAGTACTTC. This chain joins TRBV28 and TRBJ2-7; the D call may be TRBD1 or TRBD2 (5 bases each). The CDR3 extends over 12 amino acids. V was trimmed by 1 base and J by 9 bases, leaving 10 bases between them. The germline V gene has CDR1 MDHEN and CDR2 SYDVKM.

CDR3 nucleotide sequence: TGCGCCAGCAGCCAAGATAGGGGGCCACTCTACAATGAGCAGTTCTTC. Protein: CASSQDRGPLYNEQFF. The chain combines TRBV4-3 with TRBJ2-1; TRBD1 matches at 7 bases. CDR1 LGHNA and CDR2 YSLEER come from the germline V gene. CDR3 length: 16 residues. V lost 0 bases to trimming and J lost 3 bases; unmatched junction nucleotides: 5.

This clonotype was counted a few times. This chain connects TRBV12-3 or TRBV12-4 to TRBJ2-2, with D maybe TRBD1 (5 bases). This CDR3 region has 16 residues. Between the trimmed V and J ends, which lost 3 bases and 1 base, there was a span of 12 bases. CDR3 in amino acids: CASSLGIQGNTGELFF. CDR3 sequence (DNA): TGTGCCAGCAGTTTGGGGATTCAGGGGAACACCGGGGAGCTGTTTTTT.

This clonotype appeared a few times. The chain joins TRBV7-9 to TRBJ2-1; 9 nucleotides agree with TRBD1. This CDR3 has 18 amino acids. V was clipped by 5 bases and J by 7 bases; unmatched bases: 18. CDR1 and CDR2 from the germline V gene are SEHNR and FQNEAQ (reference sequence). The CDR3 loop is CASSPRLSGQGRINEQFF. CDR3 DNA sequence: TGTGCCAGCAGCCCCCGCCTATCGGGACAGGGTCGTATAAATGAGCAGTTCTTC.

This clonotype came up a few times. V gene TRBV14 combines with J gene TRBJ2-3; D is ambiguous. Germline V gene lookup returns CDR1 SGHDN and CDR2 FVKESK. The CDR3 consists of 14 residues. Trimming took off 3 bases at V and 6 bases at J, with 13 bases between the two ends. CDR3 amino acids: CASSQRSLGDTQYF. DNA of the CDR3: TGTGCCAGCAGCCAGAGGAGTCTGGGTGATACGCAGTATTTT.

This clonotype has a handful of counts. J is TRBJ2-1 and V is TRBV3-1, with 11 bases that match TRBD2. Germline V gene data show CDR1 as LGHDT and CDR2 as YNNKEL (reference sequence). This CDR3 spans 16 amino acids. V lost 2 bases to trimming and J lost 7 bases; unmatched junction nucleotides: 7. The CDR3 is CASSQIPGLAVNEQFF. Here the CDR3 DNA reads TGTGCCAGCAGCCAAATTCCGGGACTAGCGGTAAATGAGCAGTTCTTC.

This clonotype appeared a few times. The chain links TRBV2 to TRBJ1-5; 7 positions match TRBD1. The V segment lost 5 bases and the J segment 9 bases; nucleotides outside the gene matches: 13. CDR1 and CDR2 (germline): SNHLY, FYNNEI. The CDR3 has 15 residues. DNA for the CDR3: TGTGCCAGCAGTCCAGACAGGGCTGAGAGCCTGCCCCAGCATTTT. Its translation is CASSPDRAESLPQHF. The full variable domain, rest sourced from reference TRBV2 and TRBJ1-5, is EPEVTQTPSHQVTQMGQEVILRCVPISNHLYFYWYRQILGQKVEFLVSFYNNEISEKSEIFDDQFSVERPDGSNFTLKIRSTKLEDSAMYFCASSPDRAESLPQHFGDGTRLSIL.

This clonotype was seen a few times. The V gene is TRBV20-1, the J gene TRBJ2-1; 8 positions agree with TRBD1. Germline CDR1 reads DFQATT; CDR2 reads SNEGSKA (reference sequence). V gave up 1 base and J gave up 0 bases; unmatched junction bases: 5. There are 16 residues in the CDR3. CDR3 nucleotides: TGCAGTGCTAGAGCGGGGGACAGGTACTCCTACAATGAGCAGTTCTTC. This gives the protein CSARAGDRYSYNEQFF.

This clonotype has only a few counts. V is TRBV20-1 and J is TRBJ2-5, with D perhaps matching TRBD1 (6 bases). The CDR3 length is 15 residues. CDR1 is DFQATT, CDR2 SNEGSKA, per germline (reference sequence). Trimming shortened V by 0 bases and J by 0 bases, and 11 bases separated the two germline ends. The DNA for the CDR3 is TGCAGTGCTAGAGATGGGGGCGATCACCAAGAGACCCAGTACTTC. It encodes CSARDGGDHQETQYF.

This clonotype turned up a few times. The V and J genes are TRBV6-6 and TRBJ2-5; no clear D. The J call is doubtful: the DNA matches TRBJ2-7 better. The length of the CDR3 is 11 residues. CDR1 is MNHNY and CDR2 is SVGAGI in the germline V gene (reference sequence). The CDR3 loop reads CASARRDEQYF. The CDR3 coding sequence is TGTGCCTCAGCTAGACGGGACGAGCAGTACTTC.